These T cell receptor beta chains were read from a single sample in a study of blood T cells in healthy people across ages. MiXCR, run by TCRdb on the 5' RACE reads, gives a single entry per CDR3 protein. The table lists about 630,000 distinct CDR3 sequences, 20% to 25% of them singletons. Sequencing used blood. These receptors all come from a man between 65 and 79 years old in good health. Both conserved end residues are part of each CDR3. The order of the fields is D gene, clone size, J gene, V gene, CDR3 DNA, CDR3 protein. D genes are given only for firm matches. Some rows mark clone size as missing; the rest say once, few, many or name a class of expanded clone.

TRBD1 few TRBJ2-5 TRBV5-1 TGCGCCAGCAGCTTCTGGACAGGGTCCCAAAAAGCGTACCAAGAGACCCAGTACTTC CASSFWTGSQKAYQETQYF
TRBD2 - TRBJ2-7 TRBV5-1 TGCGCCAGCAGCTTGCAGCGGGAGGTGGAAGAGCAGTACTTC CASSLQREVEEQYF
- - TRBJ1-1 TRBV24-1 TGTGCCACCAGCCTCAGACAGAACACTGAAGCTTTCTTT CATSLRQNTEAFF
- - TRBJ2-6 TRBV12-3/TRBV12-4 TGTGCCAGCAGTTACGGGGTAGCGGTTCACTCTGGGGCCAACGTCCTGACTTTC CASSYGVAVHSGANVLTF
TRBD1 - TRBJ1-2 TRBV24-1 TGTGCCACCTCCCAGGGGGGGGACAAGAAACATGGCTACACCTTC CATSQGGDKKHGYTF
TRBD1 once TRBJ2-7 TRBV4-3 TGCGCCAGCAGCCGCATGGGGACAGGGAAGGCCTACGAGCAGTACTTC CASSRMGTGKAYEQYF
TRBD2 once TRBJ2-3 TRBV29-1 TGCAGCGTTGTACTAGCGGGAGGTGGTGCAGATACGCAGTATTTT CSVVLAGGGADTQYF
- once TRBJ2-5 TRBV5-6 TGTGCCAGCAGCTTGTCGTGGCAAAGAGAGACCCAGTACTTC CASSLSWQRETQYF
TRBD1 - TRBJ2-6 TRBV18 TGTGCCAGCTCACTGACAGGGATGGGGGCCAACGTCCTGACTTTC CASSLTGMGANVLTF
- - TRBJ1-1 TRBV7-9 TGTGCCAGCAGCCCCCACATGAACACTGAAGCTTTCTTT CASSPHMNTEAFF
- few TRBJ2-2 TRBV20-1 TGCAGTGCTAGAGTAGTGGTGAACACCGGGGAGCTGTTTTTT CSARVVVNTGELFF
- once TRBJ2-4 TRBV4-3 TGCGCCAGCAGCCAAAATTTGTTAGTGGGTGCCAAAAACATTCAGTACTTC CASSQNLLVGAKNIQYF
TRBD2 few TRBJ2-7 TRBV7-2 TGTGCCAGCACGCCCGGGACTAGGTCTGCCGAGCAGTACTTC CASTPGTRSAEQYF
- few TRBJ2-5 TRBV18 TGTGCCAGCTCACCAACCGGCCAGACTAGAGGGACCCAGTACTTC CASSPTGQTRGTQYF
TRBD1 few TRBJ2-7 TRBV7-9 TGTGCCAGCAGCCCGGGACAGGGACCTCACGAGCAGTACTTC CASSPGQGPHEQYF
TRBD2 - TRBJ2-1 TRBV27 TGTGCCAGCAGTTTAAGGTCTAGCGGTATCTACAATGAGCAGTTCTTC CASSLRSSGIYNEQFF
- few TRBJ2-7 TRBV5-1 TGCGCCAGCAGCTTCCAACCTCTGGGCGAGCAGTACTTC CASSFQPLGEQYF
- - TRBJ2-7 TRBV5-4 TGTGCCAGCAGCGGGGGTCCCATCTCCTACGAGCAGTACTTC CASSGGPISYEQYF
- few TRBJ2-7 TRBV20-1 TGCAGTGCTCCAAGCCCCGGGAGTAGATTTGCCCGGTACGAGCAGTACTTC CSAPSPGSRFARYEQYF
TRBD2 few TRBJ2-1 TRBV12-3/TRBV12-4 TGTGCCAGCAGTCCGGGACTAGCGCTCTACAATGAGCAGTTCTTC CASSPGLALYNEQFF
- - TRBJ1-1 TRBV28 TGTGCCAGCAGCCCACCGGTGAACACTGAAGCTTTCTTT CASSPPVNTEAFF
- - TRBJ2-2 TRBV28 TGTGCCAGCAGTCTCTTTACCGGGACAAAGACCGGGGAGCTGTTTTTT CASSLFTGTKTGELFF
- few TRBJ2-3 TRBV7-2 TGTGCCAGCAGCGCCAGGGACGGCACAGATACGCAGTATTTT CASSARDGTDTQYF
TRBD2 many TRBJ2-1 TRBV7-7 TGTGCTAGCAGCACAGGACTAGCGGGAAATGAGCAGTTCTTC CASSTGLAGNEQFF
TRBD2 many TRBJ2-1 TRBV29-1 TGCAGCGCAGAGGGTCAGCGGGAGGATAGCTCCTACAATGAGCAGTTCTTC CSAEGQREDSSYNEQFF
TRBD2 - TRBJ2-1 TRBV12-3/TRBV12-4 TGTGCCAGCAGTTTACTGGGACTAGAAAGCGATGAGCAGTTCTTC CASSLLGLESDEQFF
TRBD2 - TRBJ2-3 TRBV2 TGTGCCAGCAGTAAATCTAGCGGGAGTGTGGATACGCAGTATTTT CASSKSSGSVDTQYF
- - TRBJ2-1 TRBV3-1 TGTGCCAGCAGCCAGATAGGGCGTGACAATGAGCAGTTCTTC CASSQIGRDNEQFF
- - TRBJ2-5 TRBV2 TGTGCCACCGGACAGAGCCAAGAGACCCAGTACTTC CATGQSQETQYF
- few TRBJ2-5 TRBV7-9 TGTGCCAGCAGCTTAGTCCCCAACAGGATTGACGAGACCCAGTACTTC CASSLVPNRIDETQYF
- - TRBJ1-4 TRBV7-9 TGTGCCAGCAGCCCTCGGGGGGGCTGGAATGAAAAACTGTTTTTT CASSPRGGWNEKLFF
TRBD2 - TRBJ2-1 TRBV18 TGTGCCAGCTCACCACTCGGGACTAGCGGGAGGTCTCGTAACAATGAGCAGTTCTTC CASSPLGTSGRSRNNEQFF
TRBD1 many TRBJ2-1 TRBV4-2 TGTGCCAGCAGCCAGACAGGGGATGAGCAGTTCTTC CASSQTGDEQFF
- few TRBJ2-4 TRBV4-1 TGCGCCAGCAGCACTTACGACATGGTAACCAAAAACATTCAGTACTTC CASSTYDMVTKNIQYF
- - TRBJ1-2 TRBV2 TGTGCCGGCATGGGGGGTAACGGCTACACCTTC CAGMGGNGYTF
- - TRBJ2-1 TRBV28 TGTGCCAGCAGTCCTCAGACTCGGGAGCAGTTCTTC CASSPQTREQFF
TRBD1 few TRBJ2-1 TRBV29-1 TGCAGCGTGCCGGGACAGGATTTCAATGAGCAGTTCTTC CSVPGQDFNEQFF
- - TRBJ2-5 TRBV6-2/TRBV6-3 TGTGCCAGCAGTTACTTCGACAGCGGGGAGACCCAGTACTTC CASSYFDSGETQYF
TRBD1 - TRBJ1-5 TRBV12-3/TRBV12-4 TGTGCCAGCAGCCACGCCGGACAGGGTAGCAATCAGCCCCAGCATTTT CASSHAGQGSNQPQHF
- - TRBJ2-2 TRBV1 TGCACCAGCAGCCAAGAGGGAAACACCGGGGAGCTGTTTTTT CTSSQEGNTGELFF
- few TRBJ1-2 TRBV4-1 TGCGCCAGCAGCGAAGTGGCAGGGGCTAACTATGGCTACACCTTC CASSEVAGANYGYTF
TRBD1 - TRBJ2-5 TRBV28 TGTGCCAGCAGTCTACAGACAGGGATTCACGAGACCCAGTACTTC CASSLQTGIHETQYF
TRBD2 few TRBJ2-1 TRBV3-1 TGTGCCAGCAGCCTAACGGGCGGGAGTGTCGACAATGAGCAGTTCTTC CASSLTGGSVDNEQFF
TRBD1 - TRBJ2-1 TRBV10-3 TGTGCCATCAGTGAATCACAGGGGAAAAATGAGCAGTTCTTC CAISESQGKNEQFF
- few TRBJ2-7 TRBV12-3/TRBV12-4 TGTGCCAGCAGTTTTCGGGAAAACGACGAGCAGTACTTC CASSFRENDEQYF
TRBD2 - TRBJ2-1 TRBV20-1 TGCAGTGCTCACGAAGGACTAGCCGAAACCTACAATGAGCAGTTCTTC CSAHEGLAETYNEQFF
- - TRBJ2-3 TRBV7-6 TGTGCCAGCAGCGCAATGGGGGTTGCGCGGGCGGCAGATACGCAGTATTTT CASSAMGVARAADTQYF
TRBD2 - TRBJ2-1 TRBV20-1 TGCAGTGCTCTGAGTAGCGGGAGTTCCTACAATGAGCAGTTCTTC CSALSSGSSYNEQFF
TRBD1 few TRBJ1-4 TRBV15 TGTGCCACCAGTAGGGACAGGGGGCATGAAAAACTGTTTTTT CATSRDRGHEKLFF
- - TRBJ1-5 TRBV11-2 TGTGCCAGCAGCTTAGAAAATAGCAATCAGCCCCAGCATTTT CASSLENSNQPQHF
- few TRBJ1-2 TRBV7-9 TGTGCCAGCAGCTTAGGATCAGCTAACTATGGCTACACCTTC CASSLGSANYGYTF
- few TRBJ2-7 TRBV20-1 TGCAGTGCTAGAGTGGGCAGATCCTACGAGCAGTACTTC CSARVGRSYEQYF
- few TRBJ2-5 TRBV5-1 TGCGCCAGCAGCCCGGAGCCTAGATTGCAAGAGACCCAGTACTTC CASSPEPRLQETQYF
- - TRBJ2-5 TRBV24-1 TGTGCCACCAGTGATACGAGGACGGAAGAGACCCAGTACTTC CATSDTRTEETQYF
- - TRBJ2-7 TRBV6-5 TGTGCCAGCAGTCACAAGTCCACGGCCTTCCCCTACGAGCAGTACTTC CASSHKSTAFPYEQYF
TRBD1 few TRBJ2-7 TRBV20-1 TGCAGTGCCCGTTCAGGGGGCGGGTACGAGCAGTACTTC CSARSGGGYEQYF
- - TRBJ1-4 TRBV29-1 TGCAGCGTTACCCTTAATGAAAAACTGTTTTTT CSVTLNEKLFF
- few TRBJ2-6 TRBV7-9 TGTGCCAGCAGCTTATTCCGGGCCGGGGCCAACGTCCTGACTTTC CASSLFRAGANVLTF
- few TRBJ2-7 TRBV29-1 TGCAGCGTTGCGGTACGCAGAGAGGGCGGCGAGCAGTACTTC CSVAVRREGGEQYF
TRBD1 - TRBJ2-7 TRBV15 TGTGCCACCAGCAGATCGGGACAGGGAAACTCCTACGAGCAGTACTTC CATSRSGQGNSYEQYF